A few counts support the clone carrying this T cell receptor (beta chain). The record originates from a study of response to subunit inactivated influenza vaccine. V shed 5 bases and J 4 bases; nucleotides not matched to a gene: 7. The CDR3 spans 16 residues. Looked up from germline, CDR1 is KGHSH and CDR2 is LQKENI. MiXCR was run by TCRdb on the RT-PCR reads, yielding one entry per CDR3 protein. Among fewer than 400,000 distinct CDR3 sequences listed, about a fifth were seen once. The origin of this receptor is a man between 50 and 75 years old who received an inactivated influenza vaccine. Specimen: PBMCs from blood, collected about 20 months after vaccination. The chain recombines TRBV18 with TRBJ1-4; 10 bases line up with TRBD1. CDR3 nucleotide sequence: TGTGCCAGCTCAGCTACGACAGGGGGCCGTAATGAAAAACTGTTTTTT. Its protein is CASSATTGGRNEKLFF. Complete variable domain (other parts from reference TRBV18 and TRBJ1-4): NAGVMQNPRHLVRRRGQEARLRCSPMKGHSHVYWYRQLPEEGLKFMVYLQKENIIDESGMPKERFSAEFPKEGPSILRIQQVVRGDSAAYFCASSATTGGRNEKLFFGSGTQLSVL.